This T cell receptor beta chain was captured in a study of blood T cell repertoires in COVID-19. Trimming cost V 1 base and J 4 bases, with 2 bases left between them. The V gene's germline CDR1 is MNHEY and CDR2 SMNVEV (reference sequence). This CDR3 spans 12 amino acids. Libraries were prepared by immunoSEQ multiplex PCR; TCRdb keeps only in-frame clonotypes and omits some of them. The sample records around 170,000 clones, 60% to 80% being singletons. The chain has TRBV27 and TRBJ1-5, with unresolved D. Sequences were obtained from PBMCs or T cells enriched from blood (not recorded which). The origin of this receptor is a man between 60 and 75 years old who had been exposed to COVID-19. CDR3 nucleotide sequence: TGTGCCAGCAGTTTATTAAATCAGCCCCAGCATTTT. As protein: CASSLLNQPQHF.